This T cell receptor beta chain was sequenced for a study of T cells in Graves' hyperthyroidism and ophthalmopathy. Overall study context: Initial diagnosis, before any treatment, was when peripheral blood was collected.

Patients with ophthalmopathy all had a Clinical Activity Score of at least 3, a NOSPECS grade of at least 4 and duration under 3 months. This CDR3 spans 12 amino acids. V dropped 5 bases and J dropped 12 bases, with 16 bases sitting between them. CDR1 and CDR2 (germline): SGHTA, FQGTGA. TCR beta CDR3 region amplification was performed from RNA transcripts. The HTBI primer set drove a first-round RT-PCR of the TCR CDR3. One entry per CDR3 protein results from TCRdb running MiXCR on the multiplex PCR reads. The sample shows roughly 61,000 distinct CDR3 sequences, about 57% of them seen only once. This TCR was sampled from a woman in her fifties or sixties with Graves' ophthalmopathy. The chain is built from TRBV7-3 and TRBJ1-2, with D perhaps TRBD1 (6 bases). The sample taken for sequencing was blood. CDR3 DNA: TGTGCCAGCAGCGCACAGGGTCCTGGAAACACCTTC. As protein: CASSAQGPGNTF.